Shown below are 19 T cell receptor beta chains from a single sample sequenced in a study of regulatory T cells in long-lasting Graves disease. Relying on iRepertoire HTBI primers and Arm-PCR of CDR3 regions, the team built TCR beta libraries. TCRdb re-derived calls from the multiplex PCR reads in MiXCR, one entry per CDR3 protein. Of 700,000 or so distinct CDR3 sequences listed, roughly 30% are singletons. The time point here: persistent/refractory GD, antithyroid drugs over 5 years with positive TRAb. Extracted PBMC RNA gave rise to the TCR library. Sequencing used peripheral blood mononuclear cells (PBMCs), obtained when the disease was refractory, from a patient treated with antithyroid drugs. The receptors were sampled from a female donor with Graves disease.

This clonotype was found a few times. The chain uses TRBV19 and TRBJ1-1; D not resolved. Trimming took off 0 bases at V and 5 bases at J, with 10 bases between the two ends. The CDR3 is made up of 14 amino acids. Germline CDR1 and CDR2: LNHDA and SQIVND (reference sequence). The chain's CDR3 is CASSIDTLGTEAFF. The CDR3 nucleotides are TGTGCCAGTAGTATAGACACCCTGGGAACTGAAGCTTTCTTT.

This CDR3 reads CASSLVGKAGYTF. Here the CDR3 DNA reads TGTGCCAGCAGCTTAGTGGGGAAGGCAGGCTACACCTTC. The chain carries TRBV13 and TRBJ1-2; unclear D gene. V was clipped by 1 base and J by 8 bases, with 11 bases between them. CDR3 length: 13 amino acids. Looked up from germline, CDR1 is PRHDT and CDR2 is FYEKMQ (reference sequence).

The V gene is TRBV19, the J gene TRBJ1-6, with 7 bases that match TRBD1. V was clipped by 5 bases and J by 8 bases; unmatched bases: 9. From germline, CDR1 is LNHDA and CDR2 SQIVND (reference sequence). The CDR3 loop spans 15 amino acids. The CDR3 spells CASSDRDSLHSPLHF. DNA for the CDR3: TGTGCCAGTAGTGACCGGGACAGTCTACATTCACCCCTCCACTTT.

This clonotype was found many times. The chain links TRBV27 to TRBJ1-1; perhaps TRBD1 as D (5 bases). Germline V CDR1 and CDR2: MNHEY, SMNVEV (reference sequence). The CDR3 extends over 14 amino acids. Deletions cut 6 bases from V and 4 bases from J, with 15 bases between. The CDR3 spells CASSLKGKVTEAFF. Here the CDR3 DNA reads TGTGCCAGCAGCTTGAAGGGGAAAGTCACTGAAGCTTTCTTT.

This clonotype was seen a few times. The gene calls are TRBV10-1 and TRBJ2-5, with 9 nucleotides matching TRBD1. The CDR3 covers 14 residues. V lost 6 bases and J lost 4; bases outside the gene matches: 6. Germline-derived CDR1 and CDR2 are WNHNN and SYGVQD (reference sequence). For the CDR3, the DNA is TGCGCCAGCAGCAGGACAGGGGAAGGAGAGACCCAGTACTTC. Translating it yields CASSRTGEGETQYF.

CDR3 nucleotide sequence: TGCAGCGTTTGGTGGCAGGGGAACACTGAAGCTTTCTTT. This gives the protein CSVWWQGNTEAFF. The rearrangement uses TRBV29-1 and TRBJ1-1; D perhaps matches TRBD1 (5 bases). The germline V gene has CDR1 SQVTM and CDR2 ANQGSEA. V was pared by 5 bases and J by 1 base, with 11 bases between. The CDR3 is 13 residues long.

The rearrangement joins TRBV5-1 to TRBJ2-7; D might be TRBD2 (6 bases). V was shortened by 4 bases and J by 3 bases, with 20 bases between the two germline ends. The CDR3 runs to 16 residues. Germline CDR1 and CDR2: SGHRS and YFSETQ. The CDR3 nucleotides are TGCGCCAGCAGCACACCGTTGGGACTGCAGATCTACGAGCAGTACTTC. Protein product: CASSTPLGLQIYEQYF. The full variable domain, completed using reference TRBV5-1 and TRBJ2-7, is KAGVTQTPRYLIKTRGQQVTLSCSPISGHRSVSWYQQTPGQGLQFLFEYFSETQRNKGNFPGRFSGRQFSNSRSEMNVSTLELGDSALYLCASSTPLGLQIYEQYFGPGTRLTVT.

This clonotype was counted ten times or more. The CDR3 DNA follows: TGTGCCAGCAGTCCACGACCGACAGGGGAAGCTTTCTTT. It encodes CASSPRPTGEAFF. This sequence joins TRBV6-1 and TRBJ1-1; TRBD1 aligns across 7 bases. The V gene end was trimmed by 5 bases and the J gene end by 8 bases; junction bases not matched to a gene: 8. This CDR3 contains 13 residues. Per the germline V gene, CDR1 is MNHNS and CDR2 is SASEGT.

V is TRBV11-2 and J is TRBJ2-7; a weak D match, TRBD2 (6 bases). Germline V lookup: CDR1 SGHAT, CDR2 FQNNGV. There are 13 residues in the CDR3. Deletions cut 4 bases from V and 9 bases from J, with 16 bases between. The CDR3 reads CASSSPWGEVQYF. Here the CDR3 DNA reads TGTGCCAGCAGCTCCCCTTGGGGGGAGGTGCAGTACTTC.

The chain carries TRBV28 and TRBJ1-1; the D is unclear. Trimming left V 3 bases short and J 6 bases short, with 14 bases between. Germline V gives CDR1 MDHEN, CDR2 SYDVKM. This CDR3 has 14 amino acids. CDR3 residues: CASSFMAGLAEAFF. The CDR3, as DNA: TGTGCCAGCAGTTTTATGGCAGGACTTGCTGAAGCTTTCTTT.

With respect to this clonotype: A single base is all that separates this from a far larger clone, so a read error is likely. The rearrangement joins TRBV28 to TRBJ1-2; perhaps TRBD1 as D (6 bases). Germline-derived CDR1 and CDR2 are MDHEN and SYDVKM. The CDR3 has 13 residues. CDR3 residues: CASSLQGNYGHTF. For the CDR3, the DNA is TGTGCCAGCAGTTTACAGGGGAACTATGGCCACACCTTC.

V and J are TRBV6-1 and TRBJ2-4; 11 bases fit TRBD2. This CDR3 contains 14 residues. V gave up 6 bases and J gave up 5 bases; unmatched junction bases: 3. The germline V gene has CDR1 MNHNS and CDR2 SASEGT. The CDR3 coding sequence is TGTGCCAGCAGAAAGGGACTAGCGGAAAACATTCAGTACTTC. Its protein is CASRKGLAENIQYF.

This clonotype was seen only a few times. CDR3 in amino acids: CATSREGAGGTEAFF. In DNA, the CDR3 is TGTGCCACCAGCAGAGAGGGGGCAGGGGGCACTGAAGCTTTCTTT. The rearrangement uses TRBV15 and TRBJ1-1; 7 bases match TRBD1. J lost 4 bases, V lost 0 bases, and 5 bases had no gene match. CDR1 is LNHNV, CDR2 YYDKDF, per germline (reference sequence). There are 15 residues in the CDR3.

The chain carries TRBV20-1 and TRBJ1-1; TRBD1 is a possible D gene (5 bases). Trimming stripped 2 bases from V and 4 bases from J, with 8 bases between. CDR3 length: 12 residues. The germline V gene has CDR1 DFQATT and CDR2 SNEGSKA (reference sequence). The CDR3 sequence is CSARQGATEAFF. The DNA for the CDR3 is TGCAGTGCTAGACAGGGAGCCACTGAAGCTTTCTTT.

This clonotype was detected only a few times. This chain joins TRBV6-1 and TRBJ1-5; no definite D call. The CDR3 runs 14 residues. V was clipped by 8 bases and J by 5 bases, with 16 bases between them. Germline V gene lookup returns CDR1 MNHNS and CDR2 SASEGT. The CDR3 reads CASLASSRDQPQHF. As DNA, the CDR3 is TGTGCCAGCCTAGCTTCGAGTAGGGATCAGCCCCAGCATTTT.

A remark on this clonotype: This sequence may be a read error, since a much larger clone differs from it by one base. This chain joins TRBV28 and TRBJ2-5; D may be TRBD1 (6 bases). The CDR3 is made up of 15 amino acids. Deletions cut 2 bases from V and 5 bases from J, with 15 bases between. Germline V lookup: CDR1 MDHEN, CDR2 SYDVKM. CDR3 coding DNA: TGTGCCAGCAGTTTACCGGCGACAGGAGGTGAGACCCAGTACTTC. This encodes CASSLPATGGETQYF.

The CDR3 loop is CASSSEGLAGPLWNEQFF. The CDR3 DNA reads as TGCGCCAGCAGCTCGGAGGGGCTAGCGGGGCCGTTATGGAATGAGCAGTTCTTC. The chain is built from TRBV5-1 and TRBJ2-1, with 9 bases aligning to TRBD2. The germline V gene has CDR1 SGHRS and CDR2 YFSETQ. With 3 bases clipped from V and 7 bases from J, the junction kept 17 bases outside the gene matches. The CDR3 covers 18 residues.

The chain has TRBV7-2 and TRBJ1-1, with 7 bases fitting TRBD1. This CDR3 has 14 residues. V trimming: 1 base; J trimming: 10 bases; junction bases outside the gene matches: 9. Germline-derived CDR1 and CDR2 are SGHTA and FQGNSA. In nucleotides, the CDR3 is TGTGCCAGCAGCTTAGGTCAACAGGGGAGGGCAGCTTTCTTT. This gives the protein CASSLGQQGRAAFF. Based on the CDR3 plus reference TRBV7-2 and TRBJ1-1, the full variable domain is GAGVSQSPSNKVTEKGKDVELRCDPISGHTALYWYRQSLGQGLEFLIYFQGNSAPDKSGLPSDRFSAERTGGSVSTLTIQRTQQEDSAVYLCASSLGQQGRAAFFGQGTRLTVV.

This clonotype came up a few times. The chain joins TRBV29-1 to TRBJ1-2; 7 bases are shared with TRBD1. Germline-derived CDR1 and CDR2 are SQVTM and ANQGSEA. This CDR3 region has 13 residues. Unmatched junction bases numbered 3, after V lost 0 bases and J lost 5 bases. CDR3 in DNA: TGCAGCGTTGAAGATGACAGGGTATATGGCTACACCTTC. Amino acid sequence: CSVEDDRVYGYTF.